One T cell receptor beta chain is described in this entry. It has no known antigen specificity. No per-base quality is available; no much larger clone lies one base away. The data belong to a study of glioma-infiltrating T cells after dendritic cell vaccination (dated by TCRdb to the mid-2010s). General notes on the study: Of the 15 or so glioblastoma patients in the cohort, all drawn from Phase I and II dendritic cell vaccination trials, 9 were newly diagnosed and 6 had recurrent disease. Patients received autologous tumor lysate-pulsed dendritic cell vaccination between about 2002 and 2013. Three intradermal dendritic cell vaccine injections were administered to patients at biweekly intervals in the arm below the axilla. In glioblastoma patients vaccinated with dendritic cells, deep sequencing of TCR beta CDR3 regions served to measure tumor-infiltrating lymphocyte content and to compare repertoires between tumor and blood. TCR sequencing metrics, including TIL content and tumor-blood repertoire overlap, were correlated with survival after dendritic cell vaccination. The vaccine was prepared from monocyte-derived dendritic cells that were cultured for under 8 days with IL-4 and GM-CSF and then pulsed overnight with autologous tumor lysate.

Here V drops 2 bases and J drops 4 bases, and the junction holds 7 bases not matched to any gene. From its cysteine to its phenylalanine, the CDR3 spans 16 amino acids. CDR3 DNA only is kept here, 48 bases in frame from base 1. The germline V gene sets CDR1 to KGHSH and CDR2 to LQKENI. What the authors observed across the whole study: Longer time to progression and overall survival after dendritic cell vaccination were predicted by higher estimated pretreatment TIL content. The cohort was small and heterogeneous, and full blood and tumor sets were available for few patients, with initial-recurrent tumor pairs available for even fewer patients. The three-group TCR overlap response model was described as speculative and requiring prospective validation. TCR clonality showed no direct relationship with survival, which suggests that a diverse polyclonal response may matter.

What this sample's time point label stands for: after dendritic cell vaccination, including at tumor progression/relapse. Selection of patients required sufficient residual fresh-frozen tumor tissue and over two years of available survival data. Molecular status otherwise varied across the glioblastoma patients, but none of them carried an isocitrate dehydrogenase mutation. PBMC were collected before vaccination, two weeks after the third vaccination, and at tumor progression if progression occurred. The Qiagen DNeasy Blood extraction Kit was used to extract genomic DNA. Using the immunoSEQ assay, TCRB CDR3 regions were amplified from 2 micrograms of genomic DNA, or from all available DNA when less than that was on hand. The multiplex PCR relied on 60 forward primers for TCR V beta segments and 13 reverse primers for J beta segments. To estimate reads per starting template, synthetic control templates were spiked into each sample at limiting dilution. Sequencing produced 87 bp reads on the Illumina HiSeq System. The authors processed their data as follows. To remove PCR and sequencing errors, closely related sequences were merged with a nearest neighbor algorithm. TCR overlap was defined as the percentage of unique tumor TCR beta sequences that were also found in the peripheral blood of the same patient. This is the immuneACCESS table as TCRdb keeps it, with only in-frame sequences that have V and J called. A part of the clones is gone; compared with another copy, unresolved V genes explain less than half, and the rest is unexplained. V and J calls and clone size are copied from that table; D and trimming were computed from the DNA. The sample records 90,000 to 110,000 clones, 90% of which are singletons. The ten biggest clones cover around 2.6% of the sample.

Sequencing was performed on blood, taken after dendritic cell vaccination. The clonotype originates from a human donor with glioblastoma. Here the chain combines TRBV18 and TRBJ2-7, and TRBD2 matches 11 of the central bases. The CDR3 is CASSPGSGRAGYEQYF. The nucleotide sequence reads as follows: TGTGCCAGCTCACCAGGTAGCGGGAGGGCCGGATACGAGCAGTACTTC.